The sequence of this TCR beta chain was determined in a study of cytomegalovirus exposure and HLA in healthy donors. As for the study in general: The 110 million or so unique TCR beta sequences, from about 190 million T cells, were found by an earlier analysis. Study-level points and caveats: Indistinguishable V segments such as TRBV6-2 and TRBV6-3 were excluded.

The germline CDR1 and CDR2 sequences are SGHRS and YFSETQ. V was cut by 4 bases and J by 5 bases, with 15 bases left in between. The CDR3 runs 14 residues. The primer mix had 60 Vbeta and 13 Jbeta primers. TCRdb's table, derived via immunoSEQ multiplex PCR, lists solely in-frame clones and lacks some. Of approximately 130,000 clones listed, roughly four fifths are singletons. For this clone: Its antigen is undetermined.

Sequenced material: PBMCs. The chain has TRBV5-1 and TRBJ1-1, with D tentatively TRBD1 (6 bases). The sequence derives from a woman aged 50 to 60 in good health and CMV-seronegative. CDR3 residues: CASSGAGAGTEAFF. The CDR3 nucleotides read TGCGCCAGCAGCGGGGCAGGGGCTGGGACTGAAGCTTTCTTT. Full variable domain (rest looked up from reference TRBV5-1 and TRBJ1-1): KAGVTQTPRYLIKTRGQQVTLSCSPISGHRSVSWYQQTPGQGLQFLFEYFSETQRNKGNFPGRFSGRQFSNSRSEMNVSTLELGDSALYLCASSGAGAGTEAFFGQGTRLTVV.